The clone carrying this TCR beta chain was detected once. Its target is unknown. The record originates from a study of cytomegalovirus exposure and HLA in healthy donors. The PCR contained 60 Vbeta and 13 Jbeta primers. This table comes from immunoSEQ multiplex PCR, and its TCRdb copy is limited to in-frame clones, with some not included. The sample consists of more than 85,000 clones, roughly 15% of them appearing once. Study-level results: Previous analysis showed most TCR beta V segments were productive about 90% or about 30% of the time.

Trimming shortened V by 10 bases and J by 4 bases, and 8 bases separated the two germline ends. Germline values: CDR1 MDHEN, CDR2 SYDVKM. This CDR3 spans 10 amino acids. The material sequenced was PBMCs. The chain recombines TRBV28 with TRBJ2-7, with D possibly TRBD2 on 6 matching bases. This receptor was obtained from a female donor in good health and CMV-seronegative. The CDR3 DNA reads as TGTGCCACCGGGACTTACGAGCAGTACTTC. Encoded protein: CATGTYEQYF.